The 5 T cell receptor beta chains given below trace back to one sample, sequenced in a study of blood T cells in healthy people across ages. The authors ran a second PCR of about 7 to 12 cycles using a sample-barcoded 5' primer and a J-beta primer mix. MiXCR, run by TCRdb on the 5' RACE reads, gives a single entry per CDR3 protein. The table records 700,000 to 850,000 distinct CDR3 sequences, less than 70% of them present only once. Sequencing used blood. All receptors derive from an elderly man in good health.

V gene TRBV10-3 combines with J gene TRBJ2-7; D could derive from TRBD1 or TRBD2 (5 bases each). Germline CDR1 is ENHRY and CDR2 is SYGVKD. The CDR3 covers 17 residues. V was shortened by 7 bases and J by 0 bases, with 22 bases between the two germline ends. Here the CDR3 reads CAIIPLSRGDHSYEQYF. The CDR3 DNA follows: TGTGCCATCATCCCACTCTCGCGAGGGGACCACTCCTACGAGCAGTACTTC.

The chain is built from TRBV4-2 and TRBJ2-6; 7 bases match TRBD2. The length of the CDR3 is 18 residues. V gave up 1 base and J gave up 0 bases; unmatched junction bases: 6. From germline, CDR1 is LGHNA and CDR2 YNFKEQ. The CDR3 nucleotides are TGTGCCAGCAGCCAAGGGGAGGGGACGTTCTCTGGGGCCAACGTCCTGACTTTC. Its translation: CASSQGEGTFSGANVLTF.

The chain's CDR3 is CSARGGTGYGYTF. The CDR3, as DNA: TGCAGTGCTAGAGGGGGGACAGGTTATGGCTACACCTTC. This chain connects TRBV20-1 to TRBJ1-2, with 8 positions matching TRBD1. There are 13 residues in the CDR3. Germline V gene data show CDR1 as DFQATT and CDR2 as SNEGSKA (reference sequence). Losses at the gene ends were 1 base for V and 5 bases for J; bases not matched to a gene: 3.

The table lists this clonotype with a few counts. This chain joins TRBV6-5 and TRBJ2-3; D perhaps matches TRBD2 (5 bases). Trimming shortened V by 5 bases and J by 3 bases, and 15 bases separated the two germline ends. Germline V gives CDR1 MNHEY, CDR2 SVGAGI. CDR3 length: 15 amino acids. CDR3 DNA: TGTGCCAGCAGTCTTCTCGGGGAGTTGACAGATACGCAGTATTTT. Amino acid sequence: CASSLLGELTDTQYF.

This clonotype turned up a few times. The chain couples TRBV24-1 to TRBJ2-3; D is perhaps TRBD1 (5 bases). The CDR3 spans 13 residues. Trimming took 5 bases from V and 0 from J, leaving 5 bases between them. The germline gives CDR1 KGHDR, CDR2 SFDVKD. The CDR3 DNA sequence: TGTGCCACCAGTGGGGGCAGCACAGATACGCAGTATTTT. Amino acids: CATSGGSTDTQYF.